Listed here are 25 T cell receptor beta chains from one sample, sequenced in a study of T-cell memory formation after mild COVID-19. TCRdb reprocessed the 5' RACE reads with MiXCR, giving one entry per CDR3 protein. The sample consists of about 200,000 distinct CDR3 sequences, 18% of them appearing once. Sequencing used PBMCs or a T cell subset sorted from them (not recorded which). Every receptor here comes from an adult woman who had mild COVID-19 (a few samples of this study predate the infection). Cell type and time point are not known.

The chain carries TRBV7-2 and TRBJ2-1; 8 nucleotides agree with TRBD2. This CDR3 is built from 16 residues. Germline-derived CDR1 and CDR2 are SGHTA and FQGNSA. V lost 3 bases, J lost 6 bases, and 10 bases stayed unmatched. CDR3 nucleotide sequence: TGTGCCAGCAGCTTTTCGCCCAGCGGGAGCCCCAATGAGCAGTTCTTC. Translation: CASSFSPSGSPNEQFF.

The V and J genes are TRBV6-6 and TRBJ2-5; tentatively, D is TRBD1 (6 bases). Deletions cut 2 bases from V and 5 bases from J, with 12 bases between. CDR1 MNHNY and CDR2 SVGAGI come from the germline V gene (reference sequence). The length of the CDR3 is 14 residues. CDR3 DNA: TGTGCCAGCAGTTACACACAGGGTGGTGAGACCCAGTACTTC. Translation gives CASSYTQGGETQYF.

This clonotype was seen more than once but under ten times. V is TRBV19 and J is TRBJ2-2; no firm D call. The CDR3 has 13 amino acids. V lost 1 base and J 1 base, leaving 1 base between the germline ends. Germline-derived CDR1 and CDR2 are LNHDA and SQIVND (reference sequence). This CDR3 is CASSIVNTGELFF. In nucleotides, the CDR3 is TGTGCCAGTAGTATAGTGAACACCGGGGAGCTGTTTTTT. The entire variable domain, with the rest obtained from reference TRBV19 and TRBJ2-2, is as follows: DGGITQSPKYLFRKEGQNVTLSCEQNLNHDAMYWYRQDPGQGLRLIYYSQIVNDFQKGDIAEGYSVSREKKESFPLTVTSAQKNPTAFYLCASSIVNTGELFFGEGSRLTVL.

This clonotype appeared many times. The chain uses TRBV24-1 and TRBJ2-3, with D tentatively TRBD2 (5 bases). CDR1 and CDR2 from the germline V gene are KGHDR and SFDVKD. CDR3 size: 15 residues. V lost 3 bases to trimming and J lost 2 bases, with 11 bases between them. CDR3 bases: TGTGCCACCAGTGATCCGAGCGGCAACACAGATACGCAGTATTTT. Encoded protein: CATSDPSGNTDTQYF.

The chain joins TRBV6-4 to TRBJ1-2; D unclear. Germline CDR1 is MRHNA and CDR2 is SNTAGT. The CDR3 runs 16 residues. Between the trimmed V and J ends, which lost 0 bases and 5 bases, there was a span of 16 bases. Written as DNA, the CDR3 is TGTGCCAGCAGTGACTCGGCGGGGAATCCGTCGTATGGCTACACCTTC. It translates to CASSDSAGNPSYGYTF.

V is TRBV7-2 and J is TRBJ2-4, with D perhaps matching TRBD1 (6 bases). Germline CDR1 reads SGHTA; CDR2 reads FQGNSA. This CDR3 is built from 13 residues. V shed 8 bases and J shed 8 bases, with 16 bases lying between them. Here the CDR3 DNA reads TGTGCCAGCGCCCAAGGGGGAATAGACATTCAGTACTTC. Its translation: CASAQGGIDIQYF.

The gene calls are TRBV7-2 and TRBJ1-1; D is undetermined. There are 14 residues in the CDR3. V lost 0 bases to trimming and J lost 6 bases, with 11 bases between them. Germline-derived CDR1 and CDR2 are SGHTA and FQGNSA. The CDR3 loop reads CASSLAPHTPEAFF. In DNA form, the CDR3 reads TGTGCCAGCAGCTTAGCTCCTCATACTCCTGAAGCTTTCTTT.

This clonotype was seen a handful of times. This rearrangement joins TRBV7-2 to TRBJ2-2; D perhaps matches TRBD2 (5 bases). The ends were cut back, 0 bases at V and 6 bases at J, with 11 bases in the middle. The CDR3 is 15 residues long. Germline V gene data show CDR1 as SGHTA and CDR2 as FQGNSA. CDR3 in DNA: TGTGCCAGCAGCTTAGCGTACCTGAGGGCCGGGGAGCTGTTTTTT. This sequence encodes CASSLAYLRAGELFF.

This clonotype was seen a handful of times. J is TRBJ2-1 and V is TRBV7-6; D could derive from TRBD1 or TRBD2 (5 bases each). This CDR3 has 15 residues. V dropped 1 base and J dropped 6 bases, with 13 bases sitting between them. Per the germline V gene, CDR1 is SGHVS and CDR2 is FNYEAQ. The CDR3 sequence is CASSLGGEGINEQFF. Written as DNA, the CDR3 is TGTGCCAGCAGCTTAGGAGGGGAAGGTATCAATGAGCAGTTCTTC.

This clonotype was detected a few times. J is TRBJ2-7 and V is TRBV18; possible D gene TRBD1, 5 bases. Germline V lookup: CDR1 KGHSH, CDR2 LQKENI. Between the trimmed V and J ends, which lost 2 bases and 0 bases, there was a span of 11 bases. The CDR3 sequence is 15 residues long. Written as DNA, the CDR3 is TGTGCCAGCTCACCAGTTGGGGCTAACTCCTACGAGCAGTACTTC. Translating gives CASSPVGANSYEQYF.

The chain recombines TRBV3-1 with TRBJ1-1; D might be TRBD1 (5 bases). The V and J ends lost 4 bases and 7 bases respectively, with 10 bases between them. Germline V gene data show CDR1 as LGHDT and CDR2 as YNNKEL (reference sequence). This CDR3 spans 12 amino acids. CDR3: CASSLEGSEAFF. CDR3 sequence (DNA): TGTGCCAGCAGCCTCGAGGGGAGTGAAGCTTTCTTT.

This clonotype was detected only a few times. The chain couples TRBV4-1 to TRBJ2-2; 9 bases fit TRBD1. Germline values: CDR1 MGHRA, CDR2 YSYEKL. Trimming cost V 3 bases and J 7 bases; bases outside gene matches: 6. The CDR3 is 15 residues long. CDR3 residues: CASSQWDRVGGELFF. The CDR3 region has the DNA TGCGCCAGCAGCCAGTGGGACAGGGTCGGCGGGGAGCTGTTTTTT.

The chain is built from TRBV3-1 and TRBJ2-1; 9 bases align to TRBD2. The CDR3 covers 17 residues. Trimming cost V 0 bases and J 7 bases; bases outside gene matches: 10. Germline V gene data show CDR1 as LGHDT and CDR2 as YNNKEL (reference sequence). CDR3 loop: CASSQDIRSGGRNEQFF. The CDR3 DNA reads as TGTGCCAGCAGCCAAGATATTAGAAGCGGGGGGAGGAATGAGCAGTTCTTC.

This clonotype was counted a few times. The rearrangement uses TRBV7-2 and TRBJ2-1, with a weak D call TRBD2 (6 bases). The CDR3 is 15 amino acids. V was clipped by 2 bases and J by 10 bases, with 18 bases between them. The germline gives CDR1 SGHTA, CDR2 FQGNSA. CDR3 in amino acids: CASSLRRGPGLEQFF. The CDR3 bases are TGTGCCAGCAGCTTAAGGAGGGGCCCGGGCTTAGAGCAGTTCTTC.

This clonotype has just a few counts. CDR3: CASSLERELPFF. CDR3 bases: TGCGCCAGCAGCTTGGAACGAGAGCTACCGTTCTTC. V and J are TRBV5-1 and TRBJ2-1; D ambiguous. The ends were cut back, 0 bases at V and 15 bases at J, with 13 bases in the middle. CDR3 length equals 12 residues. Germline-derived CDR1 and CDR2 are SGHRS and YFSETQ.

CDR3 sequence: CASSRTGGAGGDTQYF. The CDR3, as DNA: TGTGCCAGCTCACGGACAGGGGGCGCCGGAGGAGATACGCAGTATTTT. The J gene is TRBJ2-3, the V gene TRBV18; 11 bases agree with TRBD1. Germline V gives CDR1 KGHSH, CDR2 LQKENI. The length of the CDR3 is 16 residues. J was trimmed by 5 bases and V by 4 bases; bases with no gene match: 8.

This chain connects TRBV20-1 to TRBJ1-2; D is possibly TRBD1 (6 bases). With 2 bases removed from V and 4 bases from J, the gap between germline ends came to 11 bases. Germline V gives CDR1 DFQATT, CDR2 SNEGSKA (reference sequence). This CDR3 comprises 13 residues. As DNA, the CDR3 is TGCAGTGCTAGACCGGGACAACTCTATGGCTACACCTTC. It yields the protein CSARPGQLYGYTF.

Only a few counts were recorded for this clonotype. The rearrangement links TRBV5-1 to TRBJ2-7, with D maybe TRBD1 (6 bases). CDR1 is SGHRS, CDR2 YFSETQ, per germline. V was cut by 2 bases and J by 2 bases, with 14 bases left in between. This CDR3 has 15 residues. The CDR3 DNA sequence: TGCGCCAGCAGCTTCCCAGGGGATTTCCCCTACGAGCAGTACTTC. Residues: CASSFPGDFPYEQYF.

The chain is built from TRBV6-2 or TRBV6-3 and TRBJ2-1; 7 nucleotides match TRBD1. CDR1 is MNHEY, CDR2 SVGEGT, per germline. The CDR3 has 15 amino acids. V shed 4 bases and J 6 bases; nucleotides not matched to a gene: 9. The CDR3 here is CASSSPPTGFNEQFF. The CDR3 region has the DNA TGTGCCAGCAGTTCCCCCCCGACAGGGTTCAATGAGCAGTTCTTC.

The J gene is TRBJ1-4, the V gene TRBV5-1; D call uncertain. Trimming took off 4 bases at V and 5 bases at J, with 12 bases between the two ends. CDR3 length: 14 amino acids. CDR1 is SGHRS, CDR2 YFSETQ, per germline. The CDR3, as DNA: TGCGCCAGCAGCCACCGGGCGCAAAATGAAAAACTGTTTTTT. This translates into CASSHRAQNEKLFF.

The chain carries TRBV10-3 and TRBJ2-7; 8 bases line up with TRBD1. Germline CDR1 ENHRY, CDR2 SYGVKD. Trimming at V came to 3 bases and at J to 4 bases, leaving 2 bases not matched to a gene. CDR3 size: 13 residues. The CDR3 sequence is CAISDDRGYEQYF. CDR3 bases: TGTGCCATCAGTGATGACAGGGGTTACGAGCAGTACTTC.

The chain recombines TRBV20-1 with TRBJ2-2, with 8 bases fitting TRBD1. Trimming took 6 bases from V and 1 from J; bases not matched to a gene: 7. CDR1 DFQATT and CDR2 SNEGSKA come from the germline V gene (reference sequence). The CDR3 consists of 15 residues. In DNA, the CDR3 is TGCAGTGCCCGGACAGGGTTCTTGAACACCGGGGAGCTGTTTTTT. Its protein is CSARTGFLNTGELFF.

This rearrangement joins TRBV24-1 to TRBJ1-2; 9 nucleotides agree with TRBD1. V shed 9 bases and J 3 bases; nucleotides not matched to a gene: 4. CDR3 length equals 13 residues. Germline CDR1 and CDR2: KGHDR and SFDVKD. The CDR3 region has the DNA TGTGCCACCGGGGGACAGGGAGACTATGGCTACACCTTC. Residues: CATGGQGDYGYTF.

This clonotype appeared a few times. The chain links TRBV5-1 to TRBJ2-7, with unresolved D. Trimming cost V 7 bases and J 0 bases, with 14 bases left between them. The CDR3 totals 14 residues. The germline V gene has CDR1 SGHRS and CDR2 YFSETQ. CDR3 coding DNA: TGCGCCAGCCAAGACGGGTCCTCCTCCTACGAGCAGTACTTC. Translating gives CASQDGSSSYEQYF.

The genes are TRBV10-3 and TRBJ2-1; D unresolved. The CDR3 is 11 amino acids. Germline CDR1 ENHRY, CDR2 SYGVKD. With 4 bases removed from V and 7 bases from J, the gap between germline ends came to 5 bases. CDR3 coding DNA: TGTGCCATCAGTGCTGGGAATGAGCAGTTCTTC. Protein product: CAISAGNEQFF.